This TCR beta chain was identified in a study of CD8 T cells in ankylosing spondylitis (TCRdb year 2017). About the investigation overall: To find TCR variants linked to disease, the study profiled T cell receptor beta repertoires in ankylosing spondylitis patients and healthy donors. Peripheral blood was sampled, and synovial fluid was additionally collected from ankylosing spondylitis patients. The full study cohort comprised around 25 ankylosing spondylitis patients and over a hundred healthy donors. What the authors observed across the whole study: According to the report, matched synovial fluid samples from ankylosing spondylitis patients were significantly enriched for the disease-linked clones. Some of the motif variants had been reported before in the synovial fluid and blood of reactive arthritis patients, a finding that suggests common disease-initiation mechanisms. A TCR beta motif of several highly homologous amino acid variants appeared characteristic of blood from ankylosing spondylitis patients. A CD8+ phenotype was shown by the disease-linked clones, which were found at relatively low frequencies in peripheral blood.

As regards this clonotype: The antigen this receptor binds is unknown. Base qualities are missing; no much larger clone stands one base away.

Instrument on record: Illumina HiSeq 2500. Quantitative 5'-RACE with molecular barcodes was used to prepare TCR beta libraries. The authors' pipeline ran thus. To identify disease-linked TCR variants, a new computational method was used, one built on a probabilistic model of VDJ rearrangement. TCRdb itself trimmed the public reads at Q25 with fastp, ran MiXCR and retained productive beta chains. Every CDR3 protein is listed once, alongside the most common genes and DNA of its rows. These V and J calls are TCRdb output, not the study's own analysis. The sample table records nearly 250,000 distinct CDR3 sequences; over 30% of these occur just once. The biggest ten clones account for about 4% of the sample. V is cut by 5 bases and J by 2 bases, and the space between the germline ends is 3 bases. The CDR3 covers 11 residues, taking in both the cysteine and the phenylalanine. The sequence is cut down to CDR3 DNA, 33 bases in frame from base 1. The CDR1 and CDR2 encoded by the germline V gene are SGHTA and FQGNSA.

The chain is made from TRBV7-2 and TRBJ2-5; the D gene cannot be resolved reliably. The clonotype comes from a male donor with ankylosing spondylitis or in good health (not recorded which). Sequencing used blood, either unsorted or a sorted T cell fraction (not recorded which). The CDR3 in this case is CASSKQETQYF. The bases read TGTGCCAGCAGCAAACAAGAGACCCAGTACTTC. Supplemented by the reference TRBV7-2 and TRBJ2-5 proteins around the CDR3, the complete variable domain is GAGVSQSPSNKVTEKGKDVELRCDPISGHTALYWYRQSLGQGLEFLIYFQGNSAPDKSGLPSDRFSAERTGGSVSTLTIQRTQQEDSAVYLCASSKQETQYFGPGTRLLVL.